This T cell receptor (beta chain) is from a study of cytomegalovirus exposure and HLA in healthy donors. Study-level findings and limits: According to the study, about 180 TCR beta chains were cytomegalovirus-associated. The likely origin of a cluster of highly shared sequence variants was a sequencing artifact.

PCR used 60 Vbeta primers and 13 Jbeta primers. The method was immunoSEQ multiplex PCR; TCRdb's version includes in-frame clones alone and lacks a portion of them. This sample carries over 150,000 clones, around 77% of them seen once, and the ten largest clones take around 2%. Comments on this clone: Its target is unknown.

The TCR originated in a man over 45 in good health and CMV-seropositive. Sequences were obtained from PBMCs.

CDR3: CASSPPGNIQYF. As DNA, the CDR3 is TGTGCCAGTAGTCCGCCGGGAAACATTCAGTACTTC. The chain uses TRBV19 and TRBJ2-4, with D hard to call. Germline V gives CDR1 LNHDA, CDR2 SQIVND (reference sequence). The CDR3 totals 12 residues. Trimming removed 5 bases at V and 6 bases at J, with 8 bases between.